The sequence of this T cell receptor (beta chain) was determined in a study of brain T cells in children with intractable seizures. Libraries were prepared by immunoSEQ multiplex PCR; TCRdb keeps only in-frame clonotypes and omits some of them. Of about 2,500 clones detected, approximately 83% appear once; the ten largest clones hold 9.5% to 10%. A few counts support this clone. The CDR3 has 15 amino acids. Trimming cost V 2 bases and J 8 bases, with 15 bases left between them. The germline gives CDR1 SEHNR, CDR2 FQNEAQ (reference sequence). Only cases whose brain tissue showed the highest T cell transcript signatures were sequenced.

The origin of this receptor is a boy younger than two with hemimegalencephaly and intractable seizures. This sequence joins TRBV7-9 and TRBJ2-2, with D perhaps matching TRBD2 (5 bases). Source: resected brain tissue, taken at surgery. DNA for the CDR3: TGTGCCAGCAGCTTAAACGACTACTCGTCTGGGGAGCTGTTTTTT. Protein product: CASSLNDYSSGELFF.